The 19 T cell receptor beta chains in this list originate from one sample, sequenced in a study of T-cell reconstitution after alpha-beta-depleted transplantation in children. Preparation of the TCRbeta library involved a method that used unique molecular identifiers. TCRdb redid the calling of the PCR reads with MiXCR, one entry per CDR3 protein. The sample shows 100,000 or so distinct CDR3 sequences, 12% of them seen only once. This specimen was PBMCs from the stem cell graft donor, taken from the stem cell graft. These receptors all come from a human donor who donated a stem cell graft to a child with inherited bone marrow failure.

This clonotype was counted many times. The chain combines TRBV4-2 with TRBJ2-4, with 7 bases aligning to TRBD1. The trim removed 4 bases at V and 7 bases at J, leaving 13 bases unmatched. There are 16 residues in the CDR3. Per the germline V gene, CDR1 is LGHNA and CDR2 is YNFKEQ. The CDR3 protein is CASSLPSGTELNIQYF. CDR3 nucleotide sequence: TGTGCCAGCAGCCTCCCCTCCGGGACAGAACTTAACATTCAGTACTTC.

This clonotype was picked up many times. The chain links TRBV19 to TRBJ2-7, with TRBD1 matching over 9 bases. The CDR3 is 16 residues long. V trimming: 5 bases; J trimming: 2 bases; junction bases outside the gene matches: 10. Germline CDR1 is LNHDA and CDR2 is SQIVND (reference sequence). The CDR3 loop is CASSPGQGGRPYEQYF. Here the CDR3 DNA reads TGTGCCAGTAGTCCGGGACAGGGAGGAAGACCCTACGAGCAGTACTTC.

Many counts were recorded for this clonotype. The chain combines TRBV20-1 with TRBJ2-3, with 8 bases lining up with TRBD2. The length of the CDR3 is 12 residues. Germline assignment: CDR1 DFQATT and CDR2 SNEGSKA (reference sequence). The V gene end was trimmed by 7 bases and the J gene end by 4 bases; junction bases not matched to a gene: 4. The CDR3 DNA reads TGCAGTGGCTTGCGGGAGGCAGATACGCAGTATTTT. Protein: CSGLREADTQYF.

This clonotype was detected ten times or more. The rearrangement uses TRBV20-1 and TRBJ2-2, with D perhaps TRBD2 (6 bases). V was cut by 1 base and J by 2 bases, with 14 bases left in between. CDR1 is DFQATT, CDR2 SNEGSKA, per germline (reference sequence). CDR3 length: 16 residues. CDR3 protein: CSARVPGTLNTGELFF. The CDR3 DNA is TGCAGTGCTAGAGTTCCCGGGACTCTTAACACCGGGGAGCTGTTTTTT.

Many counts were recorded for this clonotype. The genes are TRBV7-9 and TRBJ2-5; D is undetermined. The V end lost 6 bases, the J end lost 1 base, and 9 bases lay between the germline ends. Germline V CDR1 and CDR2: SEHNR, FQNEAQ (reference sequence). CDR3 length equals 13 residues. In DNA form, the CDR3 reads TGTGCCAGCAGTTACACACTCCAAGAGACCCAGTACTTC. Translated, it gives CASSYTLQETQYF.

This clonotype was picked up many times. The rearrangement uses TRBV5-1 and TRBJ2-4; TRBD1 matches 8 bases. V shed 0 bases and J 11 bases; nucleotides not matched to a gene: 7. The CDR3 is 14 amino acids. The V gene's germline CDR1 is SGHRS and CDR2 YFSETQ. CDR3 sequence (DNA): TGCGCCAGCAGCTTGGCGGGACAGGCCGAAGTTCAGTACTTC. It translates to CASSLAGQAEVQYF.

This chain connects TRBV29-1 to TRBJ2-1; 9 bases line up with TRBD2. J lost 7 bases, V lost 7 bases, and 14 bases had no gene match. Germline CDR1 SQVTM, CDR2 ANQGSEA. The CDR3 extends over 15 amino acids. The CDR3 protein is CSASPGLADLNEQFF. CDR3 sequence (DNA): TGCAGCGCCTCGCCGGGACTAGCAGATTTGAATGAGCAGTTCTTC.

The rearrangement uses TRBV6-1 and TRBJ2-3; D call uncertain. The ends were cut back, 5 bases at V and 3 bases at J, with 15 bases in the middle. In germline, CDR1 is MNHNS, CDR2 SASEGT. The CDR3 runs 15 residues. CDR3: CASSPGPGWTDTQYF. The CDR3 DNA is TGTGCCAGCAGTCCCGGGCCAGGATGGACAGATACGCAGTATTTT.

The chain has TRBV4-3 and TRBJ2-3; D is perhaps TRBD1 or TRBD2 (5 bases each). CDR1 and CDR2 (germline): LGHNA, YSLEER. The V gene lost 1 base and the J gene lost 2 bases, with 22 bases spanning the gap. This CDR3 region has 19 residues. The CDR3: CASSQGRTYSVRDTDTQYF. As DNA, the CDR3 is TGCGCCAGCAGCCAAGGACGGACATATAGCGTCAGGGACACAGATACGCAGTATTTT.

This clonotype showed up just a few times. The rearrangement links TRBV19 to TRBJ2-7; a possible D gene is TRBD1 (5 bases). The CDR3 runs to 14 residues. The germline V gene encodes CDR1 LNHDA and CDR2 SQIVND (reference sequence). V dropped 2 bases and J dropped 2 bases, with 10 bases sitting between them. CDR3 region: CASSIKGNAYEQYF. CDR3 DNA: TGTGCCAGTAGTATAAAGGGGAATGCCTACGAGCAGTACTTC.

This clonotype has just a few counts. A read error may be the cause here, since a much bigger clone is one base away. The chain carries TRBV10-3 and TRBJ2-3, with D perhaps matching TRBD2 (6 bases). This CDR3 has 13 residues. Germline CDR1 is ENHRY and CDR2 is SYGVKD. V shed 8 bases and J shed 2 bases, with 11 bases lying between them. This chain's CDR3 is CAIWGGATDTQYF. CDR3 bases: TGTGCCATCTGGGGAGGAGCCACAGATACGCAGTATTTT.

In its sample, this clonotype was seen many times. The V call is TRBV7-9, the J call TRBJ2-5; D assignment may be TRBD1 or TRBD2 (5 bases each). The length of the CDR3 is 15 residues. In germline, CDR1 is SEHNR, CDR2 FQNEAQ (reference sequence). Trimming stripped 6 bases from V and 3 bases from J, with 17 bases between. CDR3 in DNA: TGTGCCAGCAGGTTACCCCAGGGACCTGAAGAGACCCAGTACTTC. This gives the protein CASRLPQGPEETQYF.

This clonotype was seen repeatedly, ten times or more. The chain links TRBV28 to TRBJ1-5; the match to TRBD1 covers 10 bases. Per the germline V gene, CDR1 is MDHEN and CDR2 is SYDVKM. V shed 8 bases and J 5 bases; nucleotides not matched to a gene: 3. The CDR3 contains 13 residues. CDR3 in amino acids: CASLDRGHQPQHF. In DNA, the CDR3 is TGTGCCAGCTTAGACAGGGGGCATCAGCCCCAGCATTTT.

This clonotype was seen at least ten times. The chain's CDR3 is CASSLNNGDEQYF. In DNA form, the CDR3 reads TGCGCCAGCAGCTTGAACAATGGGGACGAGCAGTACTTC. The chain couples TRBV5-1 to TRBJ2-7; D is uncertain. The CDR3 is made up of 13 amino acids. Trimming stripped 1 base from V and 5 bases from J, with 10 bases between. Per the germline V gene, CDR1 is SGHRS and CDR2 is YFSETQ.

This clonotype was recorded at least ten times. The V gene is TRBV5-1, the J gene TRBJ2-3; D possibly corresponds to TRBD1 (6 bases). CDR3 length equals 14 residues. The germline V gene encodes CDR1 SGHRS and CDR2 YFSETQ. Deletions cut 0 bases from V and 6 bases from J, with 11 bases between. DNA for the CDR3: TGCGCCAGCAGCTTGGGTCAGGGGTCGGATACGCAGTATTTT. This codes for CASSLGQGSDTQYF. Full variable domain (rest looked up from reference TRBV5-1 and TRBJ2-3): KAGVTQTPRYLIKTRGQQVTLSCSPISGHRSVSWYQQTPGQGLQFLFEYFSETQRNKGNFPGRFSGRQFSNSRSEMNVSTLELGDSALYLCASSLGQGSDTQYFGPGTRLTVL.

The sample holds many counts of this clonotype. In nucleotides, the CDR3 is TGTGCCAGCAGCTTTAGTCCAGATTATAATTCACCCCTCCACTTT. Translation gives CASSFSPDYNSPLHF. The V gene is TRBV5-5, the J gene TRBJ1-6; D not resolved. The germline V and J ends were trimmed by 2 bases and 4 bases, with 10 bases remaining between them. The germline V gene encodes CDR1 SGHKS and CDR2 YYEKEE (reference sequence). The CDR3 covers 15 residues. Supplemented by reference TRBV5-5 and TRBJ1-6, the full variable domain reads DAGVTQSPTHLIKTRGQQVTLRCSPISGHKSVSWYQQVLGQGPQFIFQYYEKEERGRGNFPDRFSARQFPNYSSELNVNALLLGDSALYLCASSFSPDYNSPLHFGNGTRLTVT.

This clonotype was counted at least ten times. The chain combines TRBV7-2 with TRBJ2-7; D gene unclear. Trimming cost V 7 bases and J 7 bases, with 11 bases left between them. The CDR3 covers 11 residues. The germline V gene encodes CDR1 SGHTA and CDR2 FQGNSA. DNA of the CDR3: TGTGCCAGCATCCTCAGGATGGAGCAGTACTTC. It codes for CASILRMEQYF.

Details on this clonotype: With a much larger clone just one base away, this may be a read error. The rearrangement joins TRBV10-3 to TRBJ2-1, with 13 bases that match TRBD2. The CDR3 totals 15 residues. Germline V gives CDR1 ENHRY, CDR2 SYGVKD. V shed 2 bases and J 5 bases; nucleotides not matched to a gene: 0. CDR3 protein: CAISEGLAGDNEQFF. The DNA for the CDR3 is TGTGCCATCAGTGAGGGACTAGCGGGAGACAATGAGCAGTTCTTC.

This clonotype has at least ten counts. The chain links TRBV7-2 to TRBJ1-6; no reliable D call. Per the germline V gene, CDR1 is SGHTA and CDR2 is FQGNSA. The CDR3 spans 14 residues. Trimming removed 2 bases from V and 4 bases from J, with 6 bases in between. The CDR3, as DNA: TGTGCCAGCAGCTTAACGGGTTATAATTCACCCCTCCACTTT. Its protein product is CASSLTGYNSPLHF. Filled out from reference TRBV7-2 and TRBJ1-6, the complete variable domain reads GAGVSQSPSNKVTEKGKDVELRCDPISGHTALYWYRQSLGQGLEFLIYFQGNSAPDKSGLPSDRFSAERTGGSVSTLTIQRTQQEDSAVYLCASSLTGYNSPLHFGNGTRLTVT.